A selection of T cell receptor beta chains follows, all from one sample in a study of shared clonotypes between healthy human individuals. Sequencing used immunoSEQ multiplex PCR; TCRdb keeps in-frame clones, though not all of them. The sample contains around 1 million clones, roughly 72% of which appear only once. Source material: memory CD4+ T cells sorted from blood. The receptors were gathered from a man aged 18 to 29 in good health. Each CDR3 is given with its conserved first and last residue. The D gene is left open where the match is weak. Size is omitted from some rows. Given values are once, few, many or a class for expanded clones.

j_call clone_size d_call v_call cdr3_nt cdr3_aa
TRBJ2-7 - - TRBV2 TGTGCCAGCAGTGCAGGGCCCCAACCCTACGAGCAGTACTTC CASSAGPQPYEQYF
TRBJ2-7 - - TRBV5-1 TGCGCCAGCCGGGACGGGGAGTACGAGCAGTACTTC CASRDGEYEQYF
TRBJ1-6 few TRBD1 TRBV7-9 TGTGCCAGCAGCTTGGACAGGGGTAAAAGAAGATCACCCCTCCACTTT CASSLDRGKRRSPLHF
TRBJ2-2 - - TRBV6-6 TGTGCCAGCATCCGGACACCGGCGAACACCGGGGAGCTGTTTTTT CASIRTPANTGELFF
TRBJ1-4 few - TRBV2 TGTGCCAGTCGCCGTCTACAGGGACCTAATGAAAAACTGTTTTTT CASRRLQGPNEKLFF
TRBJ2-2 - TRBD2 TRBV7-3 TGTGCCAGCAGCTTAGGGACTAGGGGGAACACCGGGGAGCTGTTTTTT CASSLGTRGNTGELFF
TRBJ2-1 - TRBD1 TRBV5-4 TGTGCCAGCAGCTTGGGGGGACAGGGGTTCGACAATGAGCAGTTCTTC CASSLGGQGFDNEQFF
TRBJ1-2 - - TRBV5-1 TGCGCCAGCAGCCCTGGGCAGGGGAGCGCTAACTATGGCTACACCTTC CASSPGQGSANYGYTF
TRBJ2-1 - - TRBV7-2 TGTGCCAGCAGTACCCGCCGGGACTTCTACAATGAGCAGTTCTTC CASSTRRDFYNEQFF
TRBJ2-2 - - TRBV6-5 TGTGCCAGCACGACACGGACACGGAACACCGGGGAGCTGTTTTTT CASTTRTRNTGELFF
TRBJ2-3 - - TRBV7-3 TGTGCCAGCAGCTTAGGCAGGGCCCCCCGCACAGATACGCAGTATTTT CASSLGRAPRTDTQYF
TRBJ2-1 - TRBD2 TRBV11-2 TGTGCCAGCAGCTCCAGCGGGAGGGGGTACAATGAGCAGTTCTTC CASSSSGRGYNEQFF
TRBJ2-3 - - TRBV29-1 TGCAGCGTTGAATTTACCCCAGATACGCAGTATTTT CSVEFTPDTQYF
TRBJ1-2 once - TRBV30 TGTGCCTGGAGTAAGGAGAAGAGCTACACCTTC CAWSKEKSYTF
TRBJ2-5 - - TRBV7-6 TGTGCCAGCAGCTCCTCAACGACTAGTTCGGGGACCCAGTACTTC CASSSSTTSSGTQYF
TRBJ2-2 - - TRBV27 TGTGCCAGCCAGGCCGGGACACGGTTCGGCGGGGAGCTGTTTTTT CASQAGTRFGGELFF
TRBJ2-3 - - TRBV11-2 TGTGCCAGCTCTCCAGCGTTTAAAACAGATACGCAGTATTTT CASSPAFKTDTQYF
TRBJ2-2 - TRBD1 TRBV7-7 TGTGCTAGCAGCCTGGACAGGGGGACGAACACCGGGGAGCTGTTTTTT CASSLDRGTNTGELFF
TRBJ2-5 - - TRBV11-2 TGTGCCAGCAGCTTTGTAGGTGGCGAGACCCAGTACTTC CASSFVGGETQYF
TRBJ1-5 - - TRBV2 TGTGCCAGCAAAGGTTATAGCAATCAGCCCCAGCATTTT CASKGYSNQPQHF
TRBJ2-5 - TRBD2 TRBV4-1 TGCGCCAGCAGCCAGGGACTAGCGGGGGGGCAAGAGACCCAGTACTTC CASSQGLAGGQETQYF
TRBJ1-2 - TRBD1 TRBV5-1 TGCGCCAGCAGCTTGGAGGGACAGGGTGGTGGCTACACCTTC CASSLEGQGGGYTF
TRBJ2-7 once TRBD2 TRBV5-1 TGCGCCAGCAGAAATAGAATAGCGGGAGAAACCGAGCAGTACTTC CASRNRIAGETEQYF
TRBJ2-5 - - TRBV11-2 TGTGCCAGCAGCCGCCCGGGACAATCAGGGACCCAGTACTTC CASSRPGQSGTQYF
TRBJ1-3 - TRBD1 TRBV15 TGTGCCACCAGCAGAGACAGGGGGACAGTAAACACCATATATTTT CATSRDRGTVNTIYF
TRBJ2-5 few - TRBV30 TGTGCCTGGAGTCACCAAGAGACCCAGTACTTC CAWSHQETQYF
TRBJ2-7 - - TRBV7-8 TGTGCCAGCAGCTTAGAGGCCTTCCACGAGCAGTACTTC CASSLEAFHEQYF
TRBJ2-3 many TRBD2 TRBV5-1 TGCGCCAGCAGCTTGAACATCGGGGCCGGGGGGGCAGATACGCAGTATTTT CASSLNIGAGGADTQYF
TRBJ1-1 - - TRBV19 TGTGCCAGTAGTATAGATAGGATCGGGGAACACACTGAAGCTTTCTTT CASSIDRIGEHTEAFF
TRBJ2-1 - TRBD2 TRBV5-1 TGCGCCAGCAGCTTGTTGACTAGCGGGACCAATGAGCAGTTCTTC CASSLLTSGTNEQFF
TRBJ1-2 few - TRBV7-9 TGTGCCAGCAGCTTAGTTCTGACGGGGGGGAGCTTCTATGGCTACACCTTC CASSLVLTGGSFYGYTF
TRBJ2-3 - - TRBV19 TGTGCCAGTAGTCCCCAGCGGCGTAGCACAGATACGCAGTATTTT CASSPQRRSTDTQYF
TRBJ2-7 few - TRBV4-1 TGCGCCAGCAGCCAAGATGAGGAGGGGTACGAGCAGTACTTC CASSQDEEGYEQYF
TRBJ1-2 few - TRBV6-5 TGTGCCAGCAGTTCGATCAGTGGCTACACCTTC CASSSISGYTF
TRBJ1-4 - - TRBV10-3 TGTGCCATCAGTGAGGCAGTTAGGGGTGAAAAACTGTTTTTT CAISEAVRGEKLFF
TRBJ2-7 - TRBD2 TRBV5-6 TGTGCCAGTAGCGGGAGGGTCCCCTACGAGCAGTACTTC CASSGRVPYEQYF